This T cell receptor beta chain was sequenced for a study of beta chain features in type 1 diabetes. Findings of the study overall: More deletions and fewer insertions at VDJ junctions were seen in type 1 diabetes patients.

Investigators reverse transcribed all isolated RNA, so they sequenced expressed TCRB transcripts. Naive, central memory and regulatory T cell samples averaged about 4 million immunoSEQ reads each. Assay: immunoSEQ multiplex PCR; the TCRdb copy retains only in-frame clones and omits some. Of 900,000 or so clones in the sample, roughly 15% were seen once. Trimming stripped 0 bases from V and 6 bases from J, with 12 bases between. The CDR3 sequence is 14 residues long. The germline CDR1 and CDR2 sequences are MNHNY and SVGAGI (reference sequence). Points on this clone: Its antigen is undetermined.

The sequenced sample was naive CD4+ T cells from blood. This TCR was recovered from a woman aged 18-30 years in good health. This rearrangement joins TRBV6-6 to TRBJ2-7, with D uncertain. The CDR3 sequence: CASSYSSESSEQYF. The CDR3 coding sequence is TGTGCCAGCAGTTACTCGAGTGAATCTTCCGAGCAGTACTTC.